These 13 T cell receptor beta chains were all obtained from the same sample, sequenced in a study of T cell responses to AZD1222 COVID-19 vaccine. Measured with immunoSEQ multiplex PCR; TCRdb has only the in-frame clones, and not every one. The data show roughly 140,000 clones, 90% seen once. The sample was peripheral blood, taken 28 days after the second AZD1222 dose. These receptor sequences come from an adult who received the AZD1222 COVID-19 vaccine.

The V call is TRBV19, the J call TRBJ1-2, with 10 bases lining up with TRBD1. V was pared by 7 bases and J by 0 bases, with 5 bases of the junction left unmatched. The CDR3 runs 15 residues. CDR1 is LNHDA and CDR2 is SQIVND in the germline V gene (reference sequence). CDR3 loop: CASTGQGFANYGYTF. The CDR3, as DNA: TGTGCCAGTACGGGACAGGGGTTCGCTAACTATGGCTACACCTTC. Looking up the rest from reference TRBV19 and TRBJ1-2 gives the full variable domain: DGGITQSPKYLFRKEGQNVTLSCEQNLNHDAMYWYRQDPGQGLRLIYYSQIVNDFQKGDIAEGYSVSREKKESFPLTVTSAQKNPTAFYLCASTGQGFANYGYTFGSGTRLTVV.

The chain recombines TRBV11-2 with TRBJ1-6; D might be TRBD1 (5 bases). The germline CDR1 and CDR2 sequences are SGHAT and FQNNGV. There are 13 residues in the CDR3. The V gene lost 5 bases and the J gene lost 7 bases, with 9 bases spanning the gap. The CDR3 is CASSARQNSPLHF. In DNA form, the CDR3 reads TGTGCCAGCAGCGCCAGACAGAATTCACCCCTCCACTTT.

The chain combines TRBV29-1 with TRBJ1-6; 10 nucleotides match TRBD1. V was clipped by 4 bases and J by 9 bases; unmatched bases: 0. The length of the CDR3 is 12 residues. From germline, CDR1 is SQVTM and CDR2 ANQGSEA. The CDR3 DNA reads as TGCAGCGTTGGGGACAGGGGTTCACCCCTCCACTTT. Amino acid sequence: CSVGDRGSPLHF.

This chain connects TRBV6-6 to TRBJ1-5; 7 bases fit TRBD1. V shed 0 bases and J 1 base; nucleotides not matched to a gene: 3. This CDR3 is 16 amino acids long. Germline CDR1 reads MNHNY; CDR2 reads SVGAGI (reference sequence). In nucleotides, the CDR3 is TGTGCCAGCAGTTACTCTCAACAGGGGAGCAATCAGCCCCAGCATTTT. Its protein is CASSYSQQGSNQPQHF.

This chain connects TRBV29-1 to TRBJ1-2, with TRBD1 matching over 7 bases. The CDR3 has 14 residues. Trimming removed 3 bases from V and 3 bases from J; junction bases left unmatched: 7. The V gene's germline CDR1 is SQVTM and CDR2 ANQGSEA. The CDR3 protein is CSVERDTGDYGYTF. The CDR3 DNA follows: TGCAGCGTTGAGAGGGATACAGGGGACTATGGCTACACCTTC.

CDR3: CASSPAFSSYNEQFF. The DNA of the CDR3 is TGTGCCAGCTCACCAGCGTTCAGCTCCTACAATGAGCAGTTCTTC. The chain couples TRBV18 to TRBJ2-1, with unresolved D. The germline CDR1 and CDR2 sequences are KGHSH and LQKENI. Deletions cut 2 bases from V and 0 bases from J, with 8 bases between. This CDR3 is 15 amino acids long.

J is TRBJ2-7 and V is TRBV11-2; 7 nucleotides align to TRBD1. Germline V gives CDR1 SGHAT, CDR2 FQNNGV. This CDR3 has 15 residues. The junction had 10 bases not matched to a gene; V was cut back by 5 bases and J by 3 bases. DNA for the CDR3: TGTGCCAGCAGCCTAATCGGGGACAGCTTCTACGAGCAGTACTTC. This encodes CASSLIGDSFYEQYF.

This rearrangement joins TRBV6-2 or TRBV6-3 to TRBJ2-2, with D unclear. CDR3 length: 12 residues. The ends were cut back, 3 bases at V and 13 bases at J, with 12 bases in the middle. Germline-derived CDR1 and CDR2 are MNHEY and SVGEGT. In DNA form, the CDR3 reads TGTGCCAGCAGTTATCGCTTAGTGGCGCTGTTTTTT. Residues: CASSYRLVALFF.

The chain uses TRBV7-2 and TRBJ2-7; D is perhaps TRBD1 (6 bases). This CDR3 is built from 19 residues. The germline gives CDR1 SGHTA, CDR2 FQGNSA. V dropped 1 base and J dropped 0 bases, with 22 bases sitting between them. The CDR3 sequence: CASSLVSRSNHRDSYEQYF. The CDR3 coding sequence is TGTGCCAGCAGCTTAGTATCGCGTTCGAATCACAGGGACTCCTACGAGCAGTACTTC.

The V and J genes are TRBV27 and TRBJ2-7; TRBD2 aligns across 13 bases. V shed 5 bases and J 9 bases; nucleotides not matched to a gene: 10. Germline CDR1 is MNHEY and CDR2 is SMNVEV (reference sequence). The CDR3 runs to 15 residues. CDR3 loop: CASSPGLAGPQGQYF. The DNA for the CDR3 is TGTGCCAGCAGTCCGGGACTAGCGGGACCCCAGGGGCAGTACTTC.

J is TRBJ1-5 and V is TRBV7-8; perhaps TRBD1 as D (5 bases). Trimming cost V 3 bases and J 7 bases, with 13 bases left between them. CDR1 and CDR2 from the germline V gene are SGHVS and FQNEAQ. The CDR3 has 14 residues. The CDR3 reads CASSLARGPQPQHF. The CDR3 region has the DNA TGTGCCAGCAGCTTGGCGAGGGGACCCCAGCCCCAGCATTTT.

The V and J genes are TRBV11-2 and TRBJ2-4; 7 nucleotides line up with TRBD1. Germline CDR1 is SGHAT and CDR2 is FQNNGV. There are 17 residues in the CDR3. The junction had 11 bases not matched to a gene; V was cut back by 6 bases and J by 0 bases. Here the CDR3 reads CASRSWGRGIAKNIQYF. CDR3 sequence (DNA): TGTGCCAGCAGATCTTGGGGCAGGGGGATAGCCAAAAACATTCAGTACTTC.

V usage is TRBV18 and J usage is TRBJ1-4; D not certain. This CDR3 comprises 14 residues. Deletions cut 4 bases from V and 0 bases from J, with 6 bases between. Germline V gene lookup returns CDR1 KGHSH and CDR2 LQKENI. The CDR3 loop is CASSRGATNEKLFF. CDR3 coding DNA: TGTGCCAGCTCACGCGGGGCAACTAATGAAAAACTGTTTTTT.